This T cell receptor beta chain emerged from a study of metastatic and nonmetastatic thyroid tumors. Study-level background: Comparative analysis of repertoires was undertaken across blood and tumor or nodule tissue obtained from malignant and benign thyroid patients.

Authors' data handling: Across clinicopathological groups, CDR3 differences served as the basis for building a distant-metastasis classifier for papillary thyroid cancer. From the PCR reads, TCRdb re-called clones with MiXCR. Clone size and V and J calls follow TCRdb, not the original study. This sample has around 40,000 clones; about 18% occur once, and the top ten carry about 6.8%. No treatment of any kind had been given to any patient before thyroid surgery. This clone was observed a few times. Its antigen is not identified. The study's findings and limits: TCR beta diversity was reportedly significantly higher in malignant thyroid tumors than benign nodules, in blood and tumor.

Sequenced: blood. The receptor comes from a male donor with papillary thyroid cancer or a benign thyroid nodule (not recorded which). Some clones in this sample may be carry-over from other donors' samples.

The CDR3: CASTGTSGGADEQYF. DNA of the CDR3: TGTGCCAGCACTGGGACTAGCGGGGGGGCGGACGAGCAGTACTTC. J is TRBJ2-7 and V is TRBV6-1; 16 nucleotides align to TRBD2. This CDR3 is 15 amino acids long. V shed 7 bases, J shed 5 bases, and the junction held 5 bases outside the gene matches. Germline V gives CDR1 MNHNS, CDR2 SASEGT.